This TCR beta chain was obtained from a study of regulatory T cells in long-lasting Graves disease (dated by TCRdb to 2020 to 2023). Study-wide context: Antithyroid drugs had been taken for less than 3 months by newly diagnosed Graves' disease patients. This study used TCR sequencing and RNA sequencing of peripheral blood to compare persistent Graves' disease patients against newly diagnosed Graves' disease patients. The study was registered as a clinical trial and conducted in China. A total of around 35 samples were covered by TCR sequencing, comprising some 13 persistent and around 20 newly diagnosed Graves' disease patients.

The investigation overall reported the following: The authors acknowledged the small sample size as a limitation that may reduce accuracy. Persistent patients shared more public clonotypes among themselves (fewer than 3,000) than newly diagnosed patients did (about 970). Preferential use of TRBV28, TRBJ1-2 and TRBJ2-5 was observed in persistent disease, whereas TRBV20-1 and TRBJ2-1 were favored in newly diagnosed disease. Only the TCR beta chain was sequenced and analyzed. Compared with newly diagnosed patients, persistent Graves' disease patients had lower TCR Shannon entropy and fewer highly expanded clones, which suggests clonal expansion. The study examined only peripheral blood because the primary lesion, thyroid tissue, could not be accessed.

On this clonotype itself: The target of this receptor is not known. Within one base of it there is no much larger clone, and no base qualities were kept.

Explained via the paper, the time point label denotes: newly diagnosed GD, antithyroid drugs for less than 3 months. For both TCR sequencing and RNA sequencing, RNA was extracted from PBMCs using TRIzol. Graves' disease was diagnosed according to American Thyroid Association guidelines. Recruitment of patients was carried out at an endocrinology department in Xi'an, China. Each patient gave approximately 9 milliliters of peripheral blood, collected in an EDTA anticoagulant tube. Ficoll Paque Plus density gradient separation was used to isolate PBMCs, and no further T cell sorting was done. An Agilent 2100 Bioanalyzer and agarose gel were used to check RNA quality, and a NanoDrop 2000 was used to measure RNA concentration. To prepare the library, multiplex PCR was applied. Sequencing instrument: Illumina HiSeq 4000. iRepertoire HTBI primers and Arm-PCR amplification of CDR3 regions were used to construct TCR beta libraries. Before sequencing, the PCR products went through gel purification. The published analysis was carried out like this. Gene usage analysis of CDR3 amino acid clonotypes used the 50 to 70 TRBV and about 15 TRBJ segments found across samples. Filtered high-quality paired reads were merged into contigs using COPE and FqMerger. BLAST was used to align contigs to IMGT TRBV, TRBD and TRBJ reference genes, with CDR3 defined following IMGT. Highly expanded clones were defined as clonotypes with a frequency above 0.1%. Shannon entropy served as the measure of repertoire diversity, while the Gini coefficient captured V-J evenness. Clonotypes shared by more than one individual were considered public. The public reads were run again by TCRdb, first through fastp at Q25 and then through MiXCR, and only productive beta chains were kept. For every CDR3 protein sequence, its rows merge into one entry that carries the most common genes and DNA. TCRdb's processing, not the authors', yielded these V and J calls. Recorded for this sample are roughly 500,000 distinct CDR3 sequences; roughly 13% of them occurred a single time. The ten top clones hold approximately 9.3% of the sample.

CDR1 is given as MGHRA and CDR2 as YSYEKL, both from the germline V gene. The cysteine opens and the phenylalanine closes a CDR3 of 15 amino acids. Only CDR3 DNA is held: 45 bases, read in frame from base 1. This same sample was also taken into another study, of T cells in Graves' hyperthyroidism and ophthalmopathy. As the second publication notes: A patient counted as having stable Graves' hyperthyroidism if no progression to ophthalmopathy occurred over 18 months of follow-up. Hyperthyroidism patients were newly diagnosed, with disease duration under 2 months, and aged 18 to 65 years. Exclusion was applied to patients with uncontrolled infections, other autoimmune diseases, pregnancy or lactation. Diagnoses were established on the basis of clinical symptoms, serum thyroxine and TRAb, thyroid ultrasound, and orbital computed tomography. For the first round of RT-PCR on the TCR CDR3, the HTBI primer set was used together with the Qiagen OneStep RT-PCR kit. Most expanded thyroid clonotypes (frequency above 0.001) were also found in blood, which suggests that blood repertoires may mirror thyroid immune responses. A model built on a 13 V-J signature distinguished ophthalmopathy from stable hyperthyroidism, reaching 87.88% sensitivity and approximately 81% specificity in cross-validation and 80%/75% in testing. In validation, progression to ophthalmopathy was predicted by the model with almost 71% sensitivity and 72.22% specificity, a median of roughly six months before onset. A discovery cohort of roughly 96 patients, about 43 with Graves' ophthalmopathy and 55 to 60 with stable Graves' hyperthyroidism, was used to find distinguishing TCR V-J signatures. Prospective prediction of ophthalmopathy was tested in an independent validation cohort consisting of some 18 hyperthyroidism patients and some 15 patients who later progressed to ophthalmopathy. The roughly 91 discovery patients were randomly split 7:3 into training and test sets. Thyroid tissue and blood T-cell repertoires from about six Graves' hyperthyroidism patients were also compared in the study. Following sampling, methimazole starting at 30 mg daily was given to hyperthyroidism patients, and high-dose intravenous methylprednisolone was given to ophthalmopathy patients. A second multiplex PCR round built the libraries, followed by size selection and purification. The libraries were sequenced on an Illumina HiSeq2000 using paired-end 100 bp reads. SOAPnuke was used to process the raw data, with reads discarded if the reads contained adapters or uncalled bases, had a mean Phred below 15, or lacked an exact constant-primer or identifier match. High-quality paired reads were merged using COPE v1.2.5, and each unique nucleotide sequence was defined as a clonotype. MiTCR v1.1 was used to align clonotypes to the IMGT TRBV, TRBD and TRBJ reference segments. Analysis was restricted to V-J combinations with a frequency above 0.0001, which covered roughly 99% of repertoires. A TCS score was defined as the ratio between F50 (clonal expansion) and ExV (chaos), using BLOSUM62-based TCRdist between CDR3 peptides within each V-J. Welch's t-statistics and random forest reduced fewer than 600 V-J features to about 13, which were used in a naive Bayes classifier (R e1071). No statistical method was used to set the sample size in advance, and investigators knew the group allocation. The paper reports TCR Vbeta CDR3 sequencing of roughly 140 peripheral blood samples: around 41 ophthalmopathy, fewer than 85 hyperthyroidism and approximately 17 progressor patients.

The clonotype comes from a man aged 25-45 years with Graves disease. Donor details come from another sample of the same person, matched by shared clones. Sequencing was performed on peripheral blood mononuclear cells (PBMCs), taken at new diagnosis, from a patient treated with antithyroid drugs. Recombination joined TRBV4-1 with TRBJ2-1; 8 nucleotides in the junction match TRBD1. The DNA matches TRBJ2-5 better at its end, which makes the J call doubtful. Here is the DNA: TGCGCCAGCAGCCCCGGGACAGGAACCGGGGAGACCCAGTACTTC. The translation is CASSPGTGTGETQYF.